A single T cell receptor (beta chain) is shown here with its context. This sample is drawn from a study of T cell responses to AZD1222 COVID-19 vaccine. V was shortened by 5 bases and J by 5 bases, with 13 bases between the two germline ends. Germline V gene lookup returns CDR1 KGHSH and CDR2 LQKENI. The CDR3 contains 14 residues. Profiled with immunoSEQ multiplex PCR; TCRdb holds only in-frame clones, not every one. The profile covers over 120,000 clones, with approximately 86% appearing a single time and 5% to 5.5% taken by the ten largest. This clonotype originated in an adult who received the AZD1222 COVID-19 vaccine. The sequencing here drew on peripheral blood, taken 28 days after the second AZD1222 dose. V gene TRBV18 combines with J gene TRBJ2-1; either TRBD1 or TRBD2 may supply D (5 bases each). The CDR3 DNA is TGTGCCAGCTCAAGACTCCGGGACGACAATGAGCAGTTCTTC. Encoded protein: CASSRLRDDNEQFF. The variable domain in full, completed from reference TRBV18 and TRBJ2-1, reads NAGVMQNPRHLVRRRGQEARLRCSPMKGHSHVYWYRQLPEEGLKFMVYLQKENIIDESGMPKERFSAEFPKEGPSILRIQQVVRGDSAAYFCASSRLRDDNEQFFGPGTRLTVL.